The clone carrying this T cell receptor beta chain showed up just a few times. Its antigen remains unidentified. The entry originates in a study of T cells after posttransplantation cyclophosphamide. Broader study findings: After PTCy, TRB diversity resembled that of CNI/methotrexate controls. Later blood repertoires were often dominated by clones from the donor CD8+ memory compartment. TRB overlap between skin or GI tissue T cells and blood was limited.

The assay was immunoSEQ multiplex PCR, and TCRdb's table has in-frame clones only and misses some. The sample comprises tens of thousands of clones, roughly 83% of which are singletons, and around 6.5% rests with the top ten. The CDR3 has 14 residues. V was clipped by 1 base and J by 16 bases; unmatched bases: 13. Germline V gene lookup returns CDR1 SGHTS and CDR2 YDEGEE. Sequenced material: PBMCs. The rearrangement uses TRBV5-8 and TRBJ2-1; 8 bases are shared with TRBD1. This receptor was identified in a woman aged 55-75 years with a blood cancer, CMV-positive, and with a related stem cell donor. Here the CDR3 reads CASSLMTGASNSFF. CDR3 bases: TGTGCCAGCAGCTTGATGACAGGGGCGTCTAATTCTTTCTTC.